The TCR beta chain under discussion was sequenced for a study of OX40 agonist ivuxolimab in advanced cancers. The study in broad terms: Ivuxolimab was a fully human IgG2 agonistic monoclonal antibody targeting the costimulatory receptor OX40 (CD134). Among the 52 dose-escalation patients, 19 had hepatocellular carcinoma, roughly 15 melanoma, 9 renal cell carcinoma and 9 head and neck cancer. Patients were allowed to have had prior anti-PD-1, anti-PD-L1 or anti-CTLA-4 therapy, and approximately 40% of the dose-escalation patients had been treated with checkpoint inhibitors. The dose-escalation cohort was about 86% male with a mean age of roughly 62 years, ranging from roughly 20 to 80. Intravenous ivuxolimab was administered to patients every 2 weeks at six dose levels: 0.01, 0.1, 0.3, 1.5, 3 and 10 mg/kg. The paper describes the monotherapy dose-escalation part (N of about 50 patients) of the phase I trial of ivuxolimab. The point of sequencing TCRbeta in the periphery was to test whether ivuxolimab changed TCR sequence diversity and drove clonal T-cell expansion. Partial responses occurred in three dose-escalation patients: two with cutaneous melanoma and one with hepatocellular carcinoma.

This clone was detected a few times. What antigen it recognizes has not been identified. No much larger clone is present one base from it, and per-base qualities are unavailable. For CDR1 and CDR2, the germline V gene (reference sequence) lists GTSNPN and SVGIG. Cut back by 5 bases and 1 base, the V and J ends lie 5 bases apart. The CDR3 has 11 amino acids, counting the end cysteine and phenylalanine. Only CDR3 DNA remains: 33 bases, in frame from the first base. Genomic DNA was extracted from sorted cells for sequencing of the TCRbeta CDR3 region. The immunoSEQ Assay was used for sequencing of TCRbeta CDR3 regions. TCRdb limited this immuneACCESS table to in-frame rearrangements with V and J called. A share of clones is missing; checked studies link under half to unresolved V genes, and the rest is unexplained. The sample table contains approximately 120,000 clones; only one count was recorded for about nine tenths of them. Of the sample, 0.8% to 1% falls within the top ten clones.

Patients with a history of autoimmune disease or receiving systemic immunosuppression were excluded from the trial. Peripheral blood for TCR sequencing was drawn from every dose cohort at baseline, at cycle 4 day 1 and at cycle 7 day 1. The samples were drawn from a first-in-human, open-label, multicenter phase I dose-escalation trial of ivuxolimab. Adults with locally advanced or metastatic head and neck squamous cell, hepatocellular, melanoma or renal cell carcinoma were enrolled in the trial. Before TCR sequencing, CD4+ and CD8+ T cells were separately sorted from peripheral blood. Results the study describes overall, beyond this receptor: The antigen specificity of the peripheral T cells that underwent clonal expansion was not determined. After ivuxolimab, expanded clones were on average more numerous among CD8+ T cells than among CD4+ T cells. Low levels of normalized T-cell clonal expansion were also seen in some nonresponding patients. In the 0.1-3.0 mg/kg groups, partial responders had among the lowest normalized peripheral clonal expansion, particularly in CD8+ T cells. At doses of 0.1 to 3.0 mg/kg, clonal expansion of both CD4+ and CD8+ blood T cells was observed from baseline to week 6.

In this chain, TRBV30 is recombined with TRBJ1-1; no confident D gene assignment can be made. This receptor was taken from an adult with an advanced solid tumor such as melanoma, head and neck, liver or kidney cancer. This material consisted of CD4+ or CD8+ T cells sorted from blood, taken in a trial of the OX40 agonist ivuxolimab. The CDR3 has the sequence CAWDKNTEAFF. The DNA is TGTGCCTGGGACAAGAACACTGAAGCTTTCTTT.